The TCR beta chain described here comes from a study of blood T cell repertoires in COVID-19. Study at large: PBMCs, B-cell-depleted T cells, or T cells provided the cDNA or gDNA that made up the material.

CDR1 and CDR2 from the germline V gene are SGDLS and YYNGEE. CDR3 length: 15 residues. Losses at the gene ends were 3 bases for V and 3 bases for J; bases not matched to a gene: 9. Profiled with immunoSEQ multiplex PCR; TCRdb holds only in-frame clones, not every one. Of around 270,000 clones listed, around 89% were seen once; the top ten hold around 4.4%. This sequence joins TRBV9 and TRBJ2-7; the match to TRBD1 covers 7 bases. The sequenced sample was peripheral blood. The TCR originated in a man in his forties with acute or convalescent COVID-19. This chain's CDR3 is CASSAADRSFYEQYF. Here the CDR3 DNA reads TGTGCCAGCAGCGCCGCGGACAGGTCTTTCTACGAGCAGTACTTC.